The clone carrying this TCR beta chain was observed at least ten times. The CDR3 has 16 amino acids. Germline-derived CDR1 and CDR2 are PRHDT and FYEKMQ (reference sequence). V was pared by 4 bases and J by 8 bases, with 12 bases of the junction left unmatched. This entry is derived from a study of naive and memory T cell subsets. The SP2 primer and nested alpha and beta constant region primers amplified ligated cDNA in four rounds. Alpha and beta constant region primers primed reverse transcription for blood and skin samples. TCRdb re-called the UMI-ligation and nested PCR reads through MiXCR, storing one row per CDR3 protein. The table records more than 25,000 distinct CDR3 sequences, 5.2% of them present only once. A UMI-containing oligonucleotide was joined by 3' ligation to the TCR cDNA template. Whole-blood samples were about 2.5 ml of peripheral blood from healthy adult volunteers. Cells were not sorted; total RNA input targeted roughly 1 to 1,100 ng.

This sequence was found in an adult in good health. Sequenced: blood. The rearrangement joins TRBV13 to TRBJ2-1; 9 nucleotides agree with TRBD1. CDR3 coding DNA: TGTGCCAGCAGCTCGCTTACAGGGGGCAACATGGATGAGCAGTTCTTC. Translation: CASSSLTGGNMDEQFF.